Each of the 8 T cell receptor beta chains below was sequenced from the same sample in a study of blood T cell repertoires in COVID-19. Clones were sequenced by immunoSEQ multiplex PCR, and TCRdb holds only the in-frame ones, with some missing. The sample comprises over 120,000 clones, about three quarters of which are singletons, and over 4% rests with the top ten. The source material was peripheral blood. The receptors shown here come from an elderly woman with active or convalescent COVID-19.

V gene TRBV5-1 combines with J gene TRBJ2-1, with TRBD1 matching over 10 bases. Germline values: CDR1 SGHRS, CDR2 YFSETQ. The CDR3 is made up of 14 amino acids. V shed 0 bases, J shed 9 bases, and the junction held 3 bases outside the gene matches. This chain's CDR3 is CASSLGDRGTEQFF. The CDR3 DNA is TGCGCCAGCAGCTTGGGGGACAGGGGAACTGAGCAGTTCTTC.

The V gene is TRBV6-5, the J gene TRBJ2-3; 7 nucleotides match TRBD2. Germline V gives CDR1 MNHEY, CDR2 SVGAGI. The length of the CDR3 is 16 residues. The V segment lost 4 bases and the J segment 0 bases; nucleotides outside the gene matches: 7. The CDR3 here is CASSLLGRGSTDTQYF. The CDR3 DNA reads TGTGCCAGCAGTTTGCTCGGGCGGGGGAGCACAGATACGCAGTATTTT.

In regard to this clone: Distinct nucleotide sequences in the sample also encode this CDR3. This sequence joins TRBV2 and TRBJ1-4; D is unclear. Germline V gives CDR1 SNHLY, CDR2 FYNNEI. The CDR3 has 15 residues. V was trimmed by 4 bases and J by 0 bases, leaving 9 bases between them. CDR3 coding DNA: TGTGCCAGCAGTGTTGTCGGGACAACTAATGAAAAACTGTTTTTT. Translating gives CASSVVGTTNEKLFF.

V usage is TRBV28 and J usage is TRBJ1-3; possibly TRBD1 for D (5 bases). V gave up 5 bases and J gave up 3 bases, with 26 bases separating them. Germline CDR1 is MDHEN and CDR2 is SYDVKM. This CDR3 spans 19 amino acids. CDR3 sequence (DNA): TGTGCCAGCAGTAAACTCCGATTCGGGGGAGCGGATTTTGGAAACACCATATATTTT. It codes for CASSKLRFGGADFGNTIYF.

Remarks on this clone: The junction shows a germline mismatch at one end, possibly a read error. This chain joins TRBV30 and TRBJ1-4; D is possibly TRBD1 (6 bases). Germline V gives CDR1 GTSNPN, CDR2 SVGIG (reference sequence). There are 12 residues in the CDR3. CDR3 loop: CAWTLGRGALIF. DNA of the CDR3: TGTGCCTGGACCTTAGGCCGGGGGGCTCTGATTTTT.

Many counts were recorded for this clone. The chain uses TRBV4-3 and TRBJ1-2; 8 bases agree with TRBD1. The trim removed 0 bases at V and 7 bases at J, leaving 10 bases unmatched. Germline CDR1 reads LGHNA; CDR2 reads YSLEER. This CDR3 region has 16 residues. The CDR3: CASSQDRNRGWGGYTF. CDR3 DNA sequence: TGCGCCAGCAGCCAAGATAGGAACAGGGGGTGGGGTGGCTACACCTTC.

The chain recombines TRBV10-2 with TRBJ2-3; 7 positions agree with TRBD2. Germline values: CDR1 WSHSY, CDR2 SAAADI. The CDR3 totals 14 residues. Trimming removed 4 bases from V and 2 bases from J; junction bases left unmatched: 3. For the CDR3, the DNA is TGCGCCAGCAGTGTAGGGACTACCACAGATACGCAGTATTTT. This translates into CASSVGTTTDTQYF.

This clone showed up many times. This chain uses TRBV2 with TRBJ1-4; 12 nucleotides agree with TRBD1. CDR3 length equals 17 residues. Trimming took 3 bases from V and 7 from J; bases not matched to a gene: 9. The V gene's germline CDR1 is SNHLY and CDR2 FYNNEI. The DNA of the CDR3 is TGTGCCAGCAGTGATGGGACAGGGGGCGATCGTTTTGAAAAACTGTTTTTT. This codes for CASSDGTGGDRFEKLFF.